The clone carrying this TCR beta chain was seen many times. The antigen is undetermined. This entry is derived from a study of T cells in Graves' hyperthyroidism and ophthalmopathy. Per the germline V gene, CDR1 is SNHLY and CDR2 is FYNNEI. The trim removed 4 bases at V and 2 bases at J, leaving 2 bases unmatched. The CDR3 length is 16 residues. Findings and limits, study-wide: A model using 13 V-J features told ophthalmopathy apart from stable hyperthyroidism.

Amplified TCR beta CDR3 regions came from RNA transcripts. First-round RT-PCR targeting the TCR CDR3 was performed with the HTBI primer set. One entry per CDR3 protein results from TCRdb running MiXCR on the multiplex PCR reads. The table shows fewer than 600,000 distinct CDR3 sequences, with under 15% occurring only once. Used for diagnoses were clinical symptoms, serum thyroxine and TRAb, thyroid ultrasound and orbital computed tomography. The receptor comes from a woman aged 18-29 years with Graves' hyperthyroidism. The chain employs TRBV2 and TRBJ2-6; TRBD1 matches 10 bases. Input material: blood. In DNA form, the CDR3 reads TGTGCCAGCAGTGGGGGACAGGGGACTGGGGCCAACGTCCTGACTTTC. Residues: CASSGGQGTGANVLTF.